Included here is one T cell receptor (beta chain) sequence, with context. Sample-barcoded 5' priming and a J-beta primer mix drove a second PCR of roughly 6 to 12 cycles. MiXCR, run by TCRdb on the 5' RACE reads, gives a single entry per CDR3 protein. The repertoire holds approximately 830,000 distinct CDR3 sequences, approximately 59% seen once, with approximately 30% in the top ten. This record belongs to a study of blood T cells in healthy people across ages. The V gene lost 3 bases and the J gene lost 3 bases, with 15 bases spanning the gap. Germline assignment: CDR1 MNHEY and CDR2 SMNVEV (reference sequence). CDR3 length: 15 residues.

This TCR derives from a man aged 25-40 years in good health. The chain employs TRBV27 and TRBJ2-7; tentative D call: TRBD2 (6 bases). The specimen sequenced was blood. The CDR3 spells CASSLGLTPNYEQYF. Here the CDR3 DNA reads TGTGCCAGCAGTTTGGGACTTACTCCTAACTACGAGCAGTACTTC.